One sample yielded the 14 T cell receptor beta chains listed below, sequenced in a study of T cells in Graves' hyperthyroidism and ophthalmopathy. Researchers amplified the TCR beta CDR3 regions from RNA transcripts. TCR CDR3 regions were first amplified by RT-PCR with HTBI primers. TCRdb called the multiplex PCR reads again in MiXCR, with one record for every CDR3 protein. The sample lists around 600,000 distinct CDR3 sequences, just under 45% occurring once. The sequenced material came from peripheral blood or thyroid tissue (not recorded which). The source of these receptors is an adult man with Graves' disease, either hyperthyroidism or ophthalmopathy (not recorded which).

The J gene is TRBJ1-5, the V gene TRBV2, with 8 bases lining up with TRBD1. V lost 7 bases and J lost 4; bases outside the gene matches: 9. This CDR3 region has 15 residues. Germline-derived CDR1 and CDR2 are SNHLY and FYNNEI. The CDR3 DNA follows: TGTGCCAGCAACCCGGGACAGGCGCCAAATCAGCCCCAGCATTTT. Protein sequence: CASNPGQAPNQPQHF.

The gene calls are TRBV14 and TRBJ1-4; D unclear. This CDR3 is built from 18 residues. V lost 0 bases to trimming and J lost 3 bases, with 17 bases between them. CDR1 is SGHDN, CDR2 FVKESK, per germline. CDR3 coding DNA: TGTGCCAGCAGCCAAGATCCTTTTACCGGACGGCCTAATGAAAAACTGTTTTTT. This encodes CASSQDPFTGRPNEKLFF. Looking up the rest from reference TRBV14 and TRBJ1-4 gives the full variable domain: EAGVTQFPSHSVIEKGQTVTLRCDPISGHDNLYWYRRVMGKEIKFLLHFVKESKQDESGMPNNRFLAERTGGTYSTLKVQPAELEDSGVYFCASSQDPFTGRPNEKLFFGSGTQLSVL.

As for this clonotype: It is unclear where the CDR3 begins or ends on the DNA, so no DNA is shown, and the CDR3 is as TCRdb lists it. The V gene is TRBV29-1, the J gene TRBJ1-1; the table's D call, TRBD1, has no DNA check behind it. Germline V gene sequence: CDR1 SQVTM, CDR2 ANQGSEA. The CDR3 extends over 13 residues, inclusive of both ends. The CDR3 sequence is CSVAPGTGGSEIF.

Ten or more counts support this clonotype. J is TRBJ1-1 and V is TRBV9; 7 bases match TRBD1. The CDR3 is 14 amino acids. Per germline, CDR1 SGDLS and CDR2 YYNGEE. After removal of 3 bases from V and 7 bases from J, the junction contained 9 bases not matched to a gene. The CDR3 protein is CASSGGDSLFEAFF. As DNA, the CDR3 is TGTGCCAGCAGCGGGGGGGACAGCCTATTTGAAGCTTTCTTT. The variable domain in full, with the rest retrieved from reference TRBV9 and TRBJ1-1, is DSGVTQTPKHLITATGQRVTLRCSPRSGDLSVYWYQQSLDQGLQFLIQYYNGEERAKGNILERFSAQQFPDLHSELNLSSLELGDSALYFCASSGGDSLFEAFFGQGTRLTVV.

This clonotype occurred many times. This chain connects TRBV24-1 to TRBJ1-5; TRBD1 matches at 7 bases. The trim removed 3 bases at V and 6 bases at J, leaving 7 bases unmatched. The CDR3 spans 15 residues. CDR1 and CDR2 (germline): KGHDR, SFDVKD. The CDR3 region has the DNA TGTGCCACCAGTGATACACAGGGGAGTACTCAGCCCCAGCATTTT. Its translation: CATSDTQGSTQPQHF.

Ten or more counts support this clonotype. The chain links TRBV9 to TRBJ1-6, with D possibly matching TRBD1 (5 bases). This CDR3 comprises 14 residues. CDR1 and CDR2 (germline): SGDLS, YYNGEE. The V gene lost 3 bases and the J gene lost 10 bases, with 14 bases spanning the gap. CDR3 bases: TGTGCCAGCAGCGCCTCAGGGACGGGATCACCCCTCCACTTT. Amino acid sequence: CASSASGTGSPLHF.

As concerns this clonotype: Given the absence of the conserved phenylalanine or tryptophan at the CDR3 end, a read error is likely. The J gene is TRBJ1-1, the V gene TRBV6-1; tentative D call: TRBD1 (6 bases). The CDR3 contains 16 residues. CDR1 is MNHNS and CDR2 is SASEGT in the germline V gene. This CDR3 reads CASSLTGRGKNAEAFL. The CDR3 nucleotides are TGTGCCAGCAGTCTTACAGGGCGGGGGAAGAACGCTGAAGCTTTCCTT.

The rearrangement links TRBV29-1 to TRBJ2-5; 7 positions match TRBD1. The CDR3 totals 14 residues. Germline V gene data show CDR1 as SQVTM and CDR2 as ANQGSEA. The V and J ends lost 3 bases and 7 bases, in that order; junction bases with no gene match: 11. DNA of the CDR3: TGCAGCGTTGAGTTTTTAGGGGGCATGGGGACCCAGTACTTC. Amino acid sequence: CSVEFLGGMGTQYF. The complete variable domain, with remaining parts taken from reference TRBV29-1 and TRBJ2-5, reads SAVISQKPSRDICQRGTSLTIQCQVDSQVTMMFWYRQQPGQSLTLIATANQGSEATYESGFVIDKFPISRPNLTFSTLTVSNMSPEDSSIYLCSVEFLGGMGTQYFGPGTRLLVL.

A note on this clonotype: It may be a read error: a sequence one base away is much more abundant. The chain employs TRBV19 and TRBJ2-5; D remains ambiguous. CDR3 length: 13 amino acids. The V gene's germline CDR1 is LNHDA and CDR2 SQIVND (reference sequence). The CDR3 bases are TGTGCCACTAGTAAGCACAACCAAGAGACCCAGTACTTC. Translation gives CATSKHNQETQYF.

This clonotype was found many times. The rearrangement uses TRBV29-1 and TRBJ1-2, with D maybe TRBD1 (5 bases). V lost 4 bases and J lost 2, with 17 bases in between. The CDR3 contains 15 residues. The V gene's germline CDR1 is SQVTM and CDR2 ANQGSEA. CDR3 in amino acids: CSVGEARAENYGYTF. Here the CDR3 DNA reads TGCAGCGTTGGTGAGGCCAGGGCGGAAAACTATGGCTACACCTTC.

A remark on this clonotype: One junction end does not reproduce the germline sequence, and a read error may be involved. The gene calls are TRBV7-9 and TRBJ1-2, with TRBD1 as a possible D gene (6 bases). Germline lookup yields CDR1 SEHNR and CDR2 FQNEAQ (reference sequence). CDR3 size: 15 residues. The CDR3 region is CASSQGQGTQIGYTF. CDR3 in DNA: TGCGCCAGCAGCCAAGGCCAGGGGACCCAAATAGGCTACACCTTC.

Concerning this clonotype itself: A much more abundant neighbour one base away suggests this may be a read error. The chain links TRBV2 to TRBJ1-2; 9 bases agree with TRBD1. CDR3 size: 13 residues. The germline CDR1 and CDR2 sequences are SNHLY and FYNNEI. The V gene end was trimmed by 6 bases and the J gene end by 5 bases; junction bases not matched to a gene: 4. DNA of the CDR3: TGTGCCAGCAGCTGGACAGGGGCTTATGGCTACACCTTC. As protein: CASSWTGAYGYTF.

With regard to this clonotype: Just one base apart from a much larger clone, this may be a read error. The gene calls are TRBV29-1 and TRBJ2-5, with D possibly TRBD1 on 6 matching bases. CDR1 is SQVTM and CDR2 is ANQGSEA in the germline V gene. CDR3 length equals 12 residues. Trimming removed 3 bases at V and 2 bases at J, with 7 bases between. The CDR3 spells CSVDGQQETQYF. Here the CDR3 DNA reads TGCAGCGTTGACGGACAGCAAGAGACCCAGTACTTC.

This clonotype was picked up many times. The CDR3 loop reads CSGEASNYGYTF. CDR3 in DNA: TGCAGCGGTGAGGCTAGTAACTATGGCTACACCTTC. The chain employs TRBV29-1 and TRBJ1-2, with no clear D. V dropped 7 bases and J dropped 1 base, with 10 bases sitting between them. This CDR3 spans 12 amino acids. Looked up from germline, CDR1 is SQVTM and CDR2 is ANQGSEA.